The clone carrying this TCR beta chain was picked up many times. The antigen is undetermined. Germline lookup yields CDR1 SGHRS and CDR2 YFSETQ. This CDR3 has 16 residues. The V and J ends lost 4 bases and 7 bases, in that order; junction bases with no gene match: 12. Molecular-barcoded quantitative 5'-RACE produced these TCR beta libraries. TCRdb passed the 5' RACE reads through MiXCR, listing each CDR3 protein once. The table has approximately 190,000 distinct CDR3 sequences, 13% seen once. The sample originates from a study of CD8 T cells in ankylosing spondylitis. Study findings and constraints: Ankylosing spondylitis blood appeared to carry a characteristic TCR beta motif of fewer than 10 highly homologous variants. The clones that were linked to disease were reported to be significantly enriched in matched synovial fluid samples from ankylosing spondylitis patients.

The receptor was isolated from a female donor with ankylosing spondylitis or in good health (not recorded which). V and J are TRBV5-1 and TRBJ2-2; 8 bases agree with TRBD1. Material for sequencing was blood, either unsorted or a sorted T cell fraction (not recorded which). CDR3 residues: CASSPRPGGEGGELFF. DNA of the CDR3: TGCGCCAGCAGCCCCAGGCCAGGGGGCGAAGGCGGGGAGCTGTTTTTT.